These T cell receptor beta chains were read from a single sample in a study of blood T cell repertoires in COVID-19. Sequencing used immunoSEQ multiplex PCR; TCRdb keeps in-frame clones, though not all of them. This sample yields some 140,000 clones, of which around 80% are seen a single time; roughly 14% belongs to the top ten. Sequenced: peripheral blood. Source of these receptors: an elderly man with acute or convalescent COVID-19. CDR3s leave out the opening cysteine and the closing phenylalanine or tryptophan.

v_gene	j_gene	CDR3aa
TRBV7-8	TRBJ2-1	ASSPSSLRLYNEQF
TRBV5-8	TRBJ2-1	ASSFQGRGHNEQF
TRBV20-1	TRBJ2-7	TAGADYEQY
TRBV7-8	TRBJ2-7	ASSPRAGESSYEQY
TRBV5-6	TRBJ1-4	ASSGDRGLEKLF
TRBV6-1	TRBJ2-3	ASSEPLQGRPQRNTQY
TRBV2	TRBJ2-1	ARSIGVYNEQF
TRBV2	TRBJ2-7	ASSIREAVSEQY
TRBV5-8	TRBJ2-1	ASSFGVAGVTSSYNEQF
TRBV5-4	TRBJ2-7	ASSSDTSYEQY
TRBV27	TRBJ2-2	ASSSSGANSGELF
TRBV7-2	TRBJ1-1	ASSFGERYTEAF
TRBV7-2	TRBJ2-7	ASSKFPGQGLGQY
TRBV19	TRBJ2-7	ASSTLEYYEQY